The 13 T cell receptor beta chains presented below share a single source sample, sequenced in a study of tumor-infiltrating lymphocytes in primary liver carcinoma. Co-extraction yielded RNA and DNA from approximately 22-30 mg of unsorted bulk tissue. TCR beta cDNA came from approximately 0.55 ug total RNA, primed with a constant-region primer. TCR beta libraries came from three nested multiplex PCR rounds using slightly modified ARM-PCR. TRBV1-TRBV30 forward and Cbeta reverse primers drove the first two roughly 9-cycle rounds. TCRdb re-analysed the multiplex PCR reads in MiXCR, keeping a single row per CDR3 protein. The table has roughly 100,000 distinct CDR3 sequences, roughly 80% seen once. The sequencing input was liver tumor tissue from sampling region 3. Subset of the sample: tumor region T3, left-lateral pole. The receptors originated from a man aged 35 to 55 with primary liver carcinoma and hepatitis B virus infection.

Comments on this clonotype: Since the CDR3 does not end with the conserved phenylalanine or tryptophan, this likely comes from a read error. This sequence joins TRBV7-9 and TRBJ1-3, with no clear D. CDR1 is SEHNR, CDR2 FQNEAQ, per germline (reference sequence). V shed 5 bases and J shed 2 bases, with 16 bases lying between them. The length of the CDR3 is 16 residues. CDR3 amino acids: CASSPPSGVTGNTIYL. The CDR3 bases are TGTGCCAGCAGCCCACCCTCCGGGGTGACTGGAAACACCATATATCTT.

This clonotype was detected only a few times. Since a much larger clone is just one base distant, this may be a read error. This chain uses TRBV6-6 with TRBJ2-5, with 12 positions matching TRBD2. This CDR3 spans 16 amino acids. Germline lookup yields CDR1 MNHNY and CDR2 SVGAGI (reference sequence). V dropped 10 bases and J dropped 2; count of bases not matched to a gene: 11. CDR3: CANRDGLAGGQETQYF. The DNA for the CDR3 is TGTGCCAACAGGGACGGGCTAGCGGGAGGGCAAGAGACCCAGTACTTC.

The count of this clonotype is one. The V call is TRBV29-1, the J call TRBJ2-5, with D possibly TRBD2 on 6 matching bases. In germline, CDR1 is SQVTM, CDR2 ANQGSEA. The CDR3 runs 15 residues. The V end lost 4 bases, the J end lost 4 bases, and 19 bases lay between the germline ends. Here the CDR3 reads CSVGTNGSWAETQYF. CDR3 sequence (DNA): TGCAGCGTTGGGACTAACGGTAGTTGGGCAGAGACCCAGTACTTC. Full variable domain (outside the CDR3, taken from reference TRBV29-1 and TRBJ2-5): SAVISQKPSRDICQRGTSLTIQCQVDSQVTMMFWYRQQPGQSLTLIATANQGSEATYESGFVIDKFPISRPNLTFSTLTVSNMSPEDSSIYLCSVGTNGSWAETQYFGPGTRLLVL.

The CDR3 is CASPRRPGLTYNEQFF. DNA for the CDR3: TGTGCCAGCCCCCGTAGGCCGGGGCTTACCTACAATGAGCAGTTCTTC. V gene TRBV6-1 combines with J gene TRBJ2-1; D is tentatively TRBD1 or TRBD2 (5 bases each). The CDR3 consists of 16 residues. V was clipped by 8 bases and J by 2 bases, with 19 bases between them. Germline lookup yields CDR1 MNHNS and CDR2 SASEGT.

This clonotype appeared a few times. A read error is possible here, since a much larger clone lies one base away. The chain is built from TRBV28 and TRBJ1-2; D is undetermined. CDR1 is MDHEN and CDR2 is SYDVKM in the germline V gene. V was shortened by 3 bases and J by 4 bases, with 18 bases between the two germline ends. CDR3 size: 16 residues. DNA for the CDR3: TGTGCCAGCAGTTTCGCTGCCGACCCGGAACCCTATGGCTACACCTTC. Translated, it gives CASSFAADPEPYGYTF.

With respect to this clonotype: Given the absence of the conserved phenylalanine or tryptophan at the CDR3 end, a read error is likely. The chain has TRBV11-1 and TRBJ2-3; D tentatively reads TRBD1 or TRBD2 (5 bases each). The CDR3 runs 19 residues. Trimming left V 4 bases short and J 3 bases short, with 26 bases between. Germline-derived CDR1 and CDR2 are SGHAT and FQDESV (reference sequence). The CDR3 sequence is CASSSGGSSVGAHTDTQYS. The DNA of the CDR3 is TGTGCCAGCAGCTCTGGGGGAAGCTCTGTTGGAGCCCATACAGATACGCAGTATTCT.

This clonotype was counted once. The conserved phenylalanine or tryptophan normally closing the CDR3 is absent here, so this likely arose from a read error. This chain joins TRBV11-2 and TRBJ2-1; the D gene is possibly TRBD2 (6 bases). V was shortened by 0 bases and J by 9 bases, with 15 bases between the two germline ends. The CDR3 covers 15 residues. The germline V gene has CDR1 SGHAT and CDR2 FQNNGV. Written as DNA, the CDR3 is TGTGCCAGCAGCTTAGAGGGAGGAAGTATCGGTGAGCAGTTCTCC. Its protein is CASSLEGGSIGEQFS.

Details on this clonotype: Because it lacks the conserved phenylalanine or tryptophan at the end, this CDR3 is likely a read error. The chain joins TRBV11-1 to TRBJ2-3, with TRBD2 as a possible D gene (5 bases). Germline assignment: CDR1 SGHAT and CDR2 FQDESV (reference sequence). The CDR3 consists of 13 residues. CDR3 sequence reads: CTSSLEDRDTQYS. The CDR3 nucleotides read TGTACCAGCAGCTTGGAGGATCGAGATACGCAGTATTCT.

For this clonotype: At one of its ends the junction is not consistent with the germline gene, which may arise from a read error. The chain uses TRBV5-5 and TRBJ2-1; 9 bases align to TRBD1. The CDR3 loop spans 20 amino acids. Germline V CDR1 and CDR2: SGHKS, YYEKEE (reference sequence). The CDR3 region has the DNA TGTACCAGCAGCTTGGTCCTGACAGGGGGGGTAGGGTTTCGGAACAATGAGCAGTTCTTC. This gives the protein CTSSLVLTGGVGFRNNEQFF.

As concerns this clonotype: It may be a read error: a sequence one base away is much more abundant. The rearrangement uses TRBV28 and TRBJ2-2; possibly TRBD1 for D (6 bases). Germline lookup yields CDR1 MDHEN and CDR2 SYDVKM. V dropped 7 bases and J dropped 3 bases, with 18 bases sitting between them. The CDR3 spans 16 residues. DNA of the CDR3: TGTGCCAGCAATCCTCTATTGGACAGTTACACCGGGGAGCTGTTTTTT. Its protein is CASNPLLDSYTGELFF. The whole variable domain, remainder taken from reference TRBV28 and TRBJ2-2, is DVKVTQSSRYLVKRTGEKVFLECVQDMDHENMFWYRQDPGLGLRLIYFSYDVKMKEKGDIPEGYSVSREKKERFSLILESASTNQTSMYLCASNPLLDSYTGELFFGEGSRLTVL.

As to this clonotype: No conserved phenylalanine or tryptophan ends this CDR3, so it is likely a read error. It is unclear where the CDR3 begins or ends on the DNA, so no DNA is shown, and the CDR3 is as TCRdb lists it. The V and J genes are TRBV11-2 and TRBJ2-5; TRBD2, the D gene given by the table, was not confirmed from the DNA. The germline CDR1 and CDR2 sequences are SGHAT and FQNNGV. Counting both end residues, the CDR3 totals 17 amino acids. CDR3 loop: CANSLYPGVAAQETQYI.

Turning to this clonotype: The junction differs from germline at one of its ends, possibly a read error. The chain combines TRBV6-1 with TRBJ1-4; no clear D. CDR1 MNHNS and CDR2 SASEGT come from the germline V gene. This CDR3 region has 14 residues. The CDR3 region has the DNA TGTGACAGCGCTATCGGTACAATTAATGAAAAACTGCTTTTT. Translating it yields CDSAIGTINEKLLF.

A note on this clonotype: A junction end diverges from the germline sequence, so it may reflect a read error. The genes are TRBV6-1 and TRBJ2-3; 7 bases are a match to TRBD2. This CDR3 is built from 14 residues. The V gene's germline CDR1 is MNHNS and CDR2 SASEGT. The CDR3: CTSNEGLGPGTQYF. In nucleotides, the CDR3 is TGTACCAGCAATGAAGGACTAGGGCCAGGTACGCAGTATTTT.